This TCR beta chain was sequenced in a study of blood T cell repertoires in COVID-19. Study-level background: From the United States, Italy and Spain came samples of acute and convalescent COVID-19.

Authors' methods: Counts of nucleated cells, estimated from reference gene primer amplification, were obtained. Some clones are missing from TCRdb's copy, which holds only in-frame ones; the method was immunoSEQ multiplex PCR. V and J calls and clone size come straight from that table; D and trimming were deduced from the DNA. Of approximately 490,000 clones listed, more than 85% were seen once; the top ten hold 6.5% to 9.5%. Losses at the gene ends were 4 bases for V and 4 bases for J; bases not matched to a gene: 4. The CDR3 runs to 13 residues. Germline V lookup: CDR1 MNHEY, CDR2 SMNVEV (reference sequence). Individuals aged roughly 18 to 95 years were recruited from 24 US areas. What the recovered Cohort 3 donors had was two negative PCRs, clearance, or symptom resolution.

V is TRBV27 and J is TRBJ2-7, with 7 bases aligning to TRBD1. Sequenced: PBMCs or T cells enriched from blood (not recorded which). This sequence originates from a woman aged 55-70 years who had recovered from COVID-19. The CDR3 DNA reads TGTGCCAGCAGTTCGCAACAGGGGTACGAGCAGTACTTC. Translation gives CASSSQQGYEQYF.